This T cell receptor beta chain was identified in a study of T cells in Graves' hyperthyroidism and ophthalmopathy. V dropped 2 bases and J dropped 4 bases, with 8 bases sitting between them. The CDR3 is 13 residues long. Germline V CDR1 and CDR2: SGHDN, FVKESK. These patients, aged 18 to 65, had recently diagnosed hyperthyroidism lasting under 2 months. This clonotype has a handful of counts. Amplified TCR beta CDR3 regions came from RNA transcripts. Initially, a first-round RT-PCR of the TCR CDR3 employed the HTBI primer set. Each CDR3 protein is one row after TCRdb ran MiXCR on the multiplex PCR reads. Of roughly 840,000 distinct CDR3 sequences listed, 38% are singletons.

The sequenced sample consisted of blood. The chain links TRBV14 to TRBJ2-5; D call uncertain. The clonotype comes from a man aged 18-30 years with Graves' hyperthyroidism. The CDR3 nucleotides are TGTGCCAGCAGCCAACTCAGTCGAGAGACCCAGTACTTC. Protein product: CASSQLSRETQYF.